The 32 T cell receptor beta chains given below trace back to one sample, sequenced in a study of T cell responses to AZD1222 COVID-19 vaccine. Profiling relied on immunoSEQ multiplex PCR, and the TCRdb table lists in-frame clones only, not all of them. The sample contains 150,000 or so clones, less than 90% of which appear only once. This material consisted of peripheral blood, taken on day 0 of MenACWY control vaccination. Source of these receptors: an adult in good health.

This clone was counted a few times. The chain combines TRBV7-9 with TRBJ1-4; D uncertain. The CDR3 loop spans 15 amino acids. The germline V gene encodes CDR1 SEHNR and CDR2 FQNEAQ (reference sequence). The V gene lost 1 base and the J gene lost 5 bases, with 11 bases spanning the gap. CDR3 nucleotides: TGTGCCAGCAGCTTAGGGCTCGGGGTGAATGAAAAACTGTTTTTT. It translates to CASSLGLGVNEKLFF.

This clone was detected only a few times. The J gene is TRBJ1-2, the V gene TRBV23-1; D gene unclear. TRBV23-1 is treated as an ORF (open reading frame) with a function not yet certain. This CDR3 contains 15 residues. Trimming removed 2 bases from V and 7 bases from J, with 17 bases in between. The CDR3 DNA reads TGCGCCAGCAGTCAAGAAGGGCAAAACTTTCCTGGCTACACCTTC. It encodes CASSQEGQNFPGYTF.

The DNA of the CDR3 is TGTGCCTGGAGTGGACATGGGAGACGAACTATCTACGAGCAGTACGTC. This encodes CAWSGHGRRTIYEQYV. The chain carries TRBV30 and TRBJ2-7; D perhaps matches TRBD2 (5 bases). The CDR3 covers 16 residues. Trimming pared 1 base from V and 3 bases from J, leaving 19 bases between. CDR1 GTSNPN and CDR2 SVGIG come from the germline V gene (reference sequence).

The rearrangement uses TRBV28 and TRBJ2-7; D call uncertain. V lost 6 bases and J 0 bases, leaving 9 bases between the germline ends. The CDR3 is made up of 13 amino acids. Germline CDR1 is MDHEN and CDR2 is SYDVKM. This chain's CDR3 is CASSFGFSYEQYV. CDR3 coding DNA: TGTGCCAGCAGCTTCGGTTTCTCCTACGAGCAGTACGTC.

The chain is built from TRBV28 and TRBJ2-3; 10 bases match TRBD1. This CDR3 is built from 16 residues. Germline V gene data show CDR1 as MDHEN and CDR2 as SYDVKM. The V and J ends lost 5 bases and 1 base, in that order; junction bases with no gene match: 6. The DNA of the CDR3 is TGTGCCAGCAGTCCTACCGGGACAGGGGGCACAGATACGCAGTATTTT. Its translation: CASSPTGTGGTDTQYF. The complete variable domain, with remaining parts taken from reference TRBV28 and TRBJ2-3, reads DVKVTQSSRYLVKRTGEKVFLECVQDMDHENMFWYRQDPGLGLRLIYFSYDVKMKEKGDIPEGYSVSREKKERFSLILESASTNQTSMYLCASSPTGTGGTDTQYFGPGTRLTVL.

This chain joins TRBV7-2 and TRBJ1-4, with D maybe TRBD1 (6 bases). This CDR3 comprises 15 residues. Looked up from germline, CDR1 is SGHTA and CDR2 is FQGNSA. Trimming took 5 bases from V and 1 from J, leaving 11 bases between them. This chain's CDR3 is CASSIGGQTNEKLFF. The CDR3 DNA follows: TGTGCCAGCAGCATCGGGGGCCAAACTAATGAAAAACTGTTTTTT.

This clone has more than one count but fewer than ten. The chain employs TRBV5-1 and TRBJ2-2; possibly TRBD2 for D (5 bases). The V end lost 5 bases, the J end lost 4 bases, and 9 bases lay between the germline ends. Per the germline V gene, CDR1 is SGHRS and CDR2 is YFSETQ. The CDR3 is 13 amino acids. CDR3 in DNA: TGCGCCAGCAGGGGAGACGTCACCGGGGAGCTGTTTTTT. Translation gives CASRGDVTGELFF.

This clone was seen once. The V and J genes are TRBV24-1 and TRBJ2-1; D not certain. V lost 1 base and J lost 8, with 8 bases in between. Germline CDR1 reads KGHDR; CDR2 reads SFDVKD. The CDR3 extends over 13 amino acids. The CDR3 DNA reads as TGTGCCACCAGTGATTTCACAGTCCATGAGCAGTTCTTC. It translates to CATSDFTVHEQFF.

The chain couples TRBV7-8 to TRBJ1-2; perhaps TRBD1 as D (6 bases). Trimming took 1 base from V and 8 from J, leaving 20 bases between them. CDR3 length: 16 amino acids. From germline, CDR1 is SGHVS and CDR2 FQNEAQ. The CDR3 sequence: CASSLGGQPGAWGYTF. CDR3 coding DNA: TGTGCCAGCAGCTTAGGAGGACAGCCGGGTGCATGGGGCTACACCTTC.

This chain joins TRBV6-1 and TRBJ1-3, with 7 bases matching TRBD1. V lost 3 bases to trimming and J lost 8 bases; unmatched junction nucleotides: 7. The CDR3 extends over 14 amino acids. Germline assignment: CDR1 MNHNS and CDR2 SASEGT. The CDR3: CASSETGKSYTIYF. CDR3 sequence (DNA): TGTGCCAGCAGTGAGACAGGGAAGAGCTACACCATATATTTT.

V and J are TRBV18 and TRBJ1-2; TRBD1 aligns across 9 bases. Per the germline V gene, CDR1 is KGHSH and CDR2 is LQKENI. CDR3 length: 14 residues. The junction had 8 bases not matched to a gene; V was cut back by 6 bases and J by 6 bases. In DNA form, the CDR3 reads TGTGCCAGCTCGCCGAAACAGGGGGCAGATGGCTACACCTTC. Its protein product is CASSPKQGADGYTF. Looking up the rest from reference TRBV18 and TRBJ1-2 gives the full variable domain: NAGVMQNPRHLVRRRGQEARLRCSPMKGHSHVYWYRQLPEEGLKFMVYLQKENIIDESGMPKERFSAEFPKEGPSILRIQQVVRGDSAAYFCASSPKQGADGYTFGSGTRLTVV.

The CDR3 is CASSYDFNTGELFF. For the CDR3, the DNA is TGTGCCAGCAGTTACGACTTCAACACCGGGGAGCTGTTTTTT. This chain links TRBV6-5 with TRBJ2-2; D not certain. Per germline, CDR1 MNHEY and CDR2 SVGAGI. Trimming cost V 2 bases and J 2 bases, with 6 bases left between them. The CDR3 length is 14 residues.

V is TRBV10-2 and J is TRBJ1-2, with D unresolved. The germline V gene has CDR1 WSHSY and CDR2 SAAADI. The CDR3 runs 15 residues. Trimming removed 3 bases from V and 6 bases from J, with 17 bases in between. The CDR3 is CASSDNLFGFDGYTF. The CDR3 region has the DNA TGCGCCAGCAGTGACAACCTTTTCGGGTTTGATGGCTACACCTTC.

The rearrangement links TRBV2 to TRBJ1-1, with D possibly TRBD1 on 5 matching bases. The germline V and J ends were trimmed by 6 bases and 11 bases, with 19 bases remaining between them. CDR3 length: 13 residues. Germline CDR1 and CDR2: SNHLY and FYNNEI. The CDR3, as DNA: TGTGCCAGCAGCCTACGGGGGGACTGGGTGGCTTTCTTT. Its translation is CASSLRGDWVAFF.

This chain uses TRBV3-1 (or the pseudogene TRBV3-2) with TRBJ1-1; D remains unclear. Trimming removed 3 bases from V and 2 bases from J, with 10 bases in between. The CDR3 consists of 14 residues. Per germline, CDR1 LGHDT and CDR2 YNNKEL (reference sequence). The CDR3 is CASSQRQPNTEAFF. The CDR3 DNA reads TGTGCCAGCAGCCAGCGGCAGCCAAACACTGAAGCTTTCTTT.

The chain links TRBV28 to TRBJ1-2; D is undetermined. This CDR3 is 11 amino acids long. Trimming cost V 3 bases and J 8 bases, with 7 bases left between them. Germline V CDR1 and CDR2: MDHEN, SYDVKM. CDR3 coding DNA: TGTGCCAGCAGTTTGTCTCGCGGCTACACCTTC. Translation gives CASSLSRGYTF.

The chain employs TRBV7-9 and TRBJ1-1; unclear D gene. The CDR3 is 13 residues long. Trimming took 7 bases from V and 2 from J, leaving 11 bases between them. Germline V gives CDR1 SEHNR, CDR2 FQNEAQ (reference sequence). CDR3 sequence (DNA): TGTGCCAGCACGGAGGGTAGAAACACTGAAGCTTTCTTT. Protein: CASTEGRNTEAFF.

This sequence joins TRBV24-1 and TRBJ2-5; 16 bases map to TRBD2. J was trimmed by 1 base and V by 12 bases; bases with no gene match: 4. This CDR3 is 15 amino acids long. Germline CDR1 KGHDR, CDR2 SFDVKD. The CDR3 loop is CAVGLAGGPQETQYF. In DNA form, the CDR3 reads TGTGCCGTGGGACTAGCGGGAGGGCCCCAAGAGACCCAGTACTTC.

V is TRBV28 and J is TRBJ2-7; D is tentatively TRBD1 or TRBD2 (6 bases each). The CDR3 consists of 12 residues. Germline CDR1 MDHEN, CDR2 SYDVKM. Trimming shortened V by 7 bases and J by 3 bases, and 10 bases separated the two germline ends. The DNA of the CDR3 is TGTGCCAGCATGGGGGGACACTACGAGCAGTACGTC. It yields the protein CASMGGHYEQYV.

The gene calls are TRBV29-1 and TRBJ2-7, with TRBD1 matching over 7 bases. Germline V gene sequence: CDR1 SQVTM, CDR2 ANQGSEA. CDR3 length equals 14 residues. With 0 bases clipped from V and 2 bases from J, the junction kept 4 bases outside the gene matches. The CDR3 bases are TGCAGCGTTGAAGATCCGGACAGGCCCTACGAGCAGTACTTC. The encoded protein is CSVEDPDRPYEQYF.

This clone showed up just once. The chain links TRBV5-6 to TRBJ2-7; D is unclear. Germline V gene lookup returns CDR1 SGHDT and CDR2 YYEEEE. Trimming pared 5 bases from V and 3 bases from J, leaving 12 bases between. CDR3 length: 13 residues. The CDR3 coding sequence is TGTGCCAGCAGATATGGTCGGCACTACGAGCAGTACTTC. Protein sequence: CASRYGRHYEQYF.

The rearrangement uses TRBV4-1 and TRBJ2-5, with 12 bases aligning to TRBD2. In germline, CDR1 is MGHRA, CDR2 YSYEKL. The junction had 2 bases not matched to a gene; V was cut back by 2 bases and J by 4 bases. CDR3 length equals 15 residues. The CDR3 protein is CASSQLAGGLETQYF. The CDR3 nucleotides read TGCGCCAGCAGCCAACTAGCGGGAGGGTTAGAGACCCAGTACTTC.

The rearrangement joins TRBV12-3 or TRBV12-4 to TRBJ1-5; D unclear. The CDR3 runs to 12 residues. V was cut by 1 base and J by 6 bases, with 4 bases left in between. The CDR3 region is CASSLVVQPQHF. CDR3 in DNA: TGTGCCAGCAGTTTAGTAGTTCAGCCCCAGCATTTT.

V and J are TRBV24-1 and TRBJ1-1; TRBD1 agrees at 9 bases. The CDR3 covers 16 residues. The V gene end was trimmed by 4 bases and the J gene end by 0 bases; junction bases not matched to a gene: 5. The germline V gene has CDR1 KGHDR and CDR2 SFDVKD. CDR3 loop: CATSDGQGLVNTEAFF. The CDR3 bases are TGTGCCACCAGTGACGGACAGGGGTTGGTGAACACTGAAGCTTTCTTT.

CDR3 protein: CASSPGNWGPKTNTEAFF. CDR3 coding DNA: TGTGCCAGCAGCCCAGGGAACTGGGGCCCCAAAACAAACACTGAAGCTTTCTTT. The V call is TRBV11-3, the J call TRBJ1-1, with a possible D match to TRBD1 (5 bases). The CDR3 consists of 18 residues. V was cut by 5 bases and J by 2 bases, with 24 bases left in between. Germline CDR1 is SGHNT and CDR2 is YENEEA.

The J gene is TRBJ2-7, the V gene TRBV27, with 9 bases fitting TRBD1. The trim removed 8 bases at V and 4 bases at J, leaving 12 bases unmatched. The CDR3 contains 15 residues. Germline V lookup: CDR1 MNHEY, CDR2 SMNVEV (reference sequence). The chain's CDR3 is CASSSAGQGSYEQYV. For the CDR3, the DNA is TGTGCCAGCTCTAGTGCGGGACAGGGTTCGTACGAGCAGTACGTC.

V and J are TRBV27 and TRBJ2-3; 9 bases agree with TRBD2. V shed 5 bases, J shed 0 bases, and the junction held 3 bases outside the gene matches. Germline V lookup: CDR1 MNHEY, CDR2 SMNVEV (reference sequence). CDR3 length: 15 amino acids. CDR3 region: CASSLTSGSTDTQYF. Written as DNA, the CDR3 is TGTGCCAGCAGTCTGACTAGCGGTAGCACAGATACGCAGTATTTT.

This clone was seen a handful of times. The chain employs TRBV3-1 (or the pseudogene TRBV3-2) and TRBJ1-5; TRBD1 aligns across 10 bases. CDR1 is LGHDT, CDR2 YNNKEL, per germline (reference sequence). V gave up 1 base and J gave up 8 bases; unmatched junction bases: 5. This CDR3 is 15 amino acids long. CDR3 sequence: CASSQGGTGDKPQHF. The CDR3 coding sequence is TGTGCCAGCAGCCAAGGGGGGACAGGGGATAAGCCCCAGCATTTT.

Concerning this clone itself: The same CDR3 arises from other DNA sequences in this sample as well. The V gene is TRBV3-1 (or the pseudogene TRBV3-2), the J gene TRBJ1-5; D is ambiguous. There are 13 residues in the CDR3. V shed 4 bases and J shed 0 bases, with 4 bases lying between them. Germline V gene lookup returns CDR1 LGHDT and CDR2 YNNKEL (reference sequence). CDR3 nucleotides: TGTGCCAGCAGCCTGAATAGCAATCAGCCCCAGCATTTT. Translating it yields CASSLNSNQPQHF.

The chain joins TRBV18 to TRBJ2-1; no firm D call. V was trimmed by 5 bases and J by 7 bases, leaving 6 bases between them. The V gene's germline CDR1 is KGHSH and CDR2 LQKENI. The CDR3 length is 11 residues. CDR3 sequence (DNA): TGTGCCAGCTCAGCCCTGAATGAGCAGTTCTTC. Residues: CASSALNEQFF.

This sequence joins TRBV12-3 or TRBV12-4 and TRBJ2-7; D is unclear. The V end was cut by 6 bases, the J end by 4 bases, with 10 bases between. CDR3 size: 12 residues. The CDR3: CASSPNTYEQYF. CDR3 coding DNA: TGTGCCAGCAGCCCTAACACGTACGAGCAGTACTTC.

The V gene is TRBV12-3 or TRBV12-4, the J gene TRBJ2-1; no firm D call. V lost 3 bases, J lost 5 bases, and 8 bases lay in between. The CDR3 spans 13 residues. CDR3 protein: CASSFSAHNEQFF. For the CDR3, the DNA is TGTGCCAGCAGTTTTTCGGCCCACAATGAGCAGTTCTTC.